The 28 T cell receptor beta chains presented below share a single source sample, sequenced in a study of T cell responses to AZD1222 COVID-19 vaccine. This table comes from immunoSEQ multiplex PCR, and its TCRdb copy is limited to in-frame clones, with some not included. The sample lists about 150,000 clones, 90% to 95% seen once, with under 4.5% in the top ten. The material sequenced was peripheral blood, taken on day 0 of AZD1222 vaccination. The receptors come from an adult in good health.

This clone appeared once. V gene TRBV9 combines with J gene TRBJ2-7; 8 bases line up with TRBD1. The V gene's germline CDR1 is SGDLS and CDR2 YYNGEE. J gave up 3 bases and V 7 bases, and 15 bases lay outside the gene matches. This CDR3 region has 16 residues. CDR3 loop: CASVLSRDRGLYEQYF. The CDR3 DNA reads TGTGCCAGCGTCCTGTCCCGTGACAGGGGACTCTACGAGCAGTACTTC.

The chain uses TRBV7-3 and TRBJ2-5; 8 bases agree with TRBD1. This CDR3 has 14 residues. Trimming at V came to 5 bases and at J to 4 bases, leaving 6 bases not matched to a gene. Germline V gives CDR1 SGHTA, CDR2 FQGTGA. The CDR3 bases are TGTGCCAGCAGCCCAAGACAGGGGAGAGAGACCCAGTACTTC. It yields the protein CASSPRQGRETQYF. Variable domain in full (rest from reference TRBV7-3 and TRBJ2-5): GAGVSQTPSNKVTEKGKYVELRCDPISGHTALYWYRQSLGQGPEFLIYFQGTGAADDSGLPNDRFFAVRPEGSVSTLKIQRTERGDSAVYLCASSPRQGRETQYFGPGTRLLVL.

This sequence joins TRBV10-1 and TRBJ2-2; D gene uncertain. This CDR3 has 13 amino acids. Trimming shortened V by 4 bases and J by 5 bases, and 8 bases separated the two germline ends. CDR1 and CDR2 (germline): WNHNN, SYGVQD (reference sequence). The CDR3 protein is CASSVKQTGELFF. CDR3 coding DNA: TGCGCCAGCAGTGTGAAACAGACCGGGGAGCTGTTTTTT.

The chain links TRBV7-6 to TRBJ2-1; 9 bases match TRBD2. This CDR3 has 16 residues. Losses at the gene ends were 3 bases for V and 4 bases for J; bases not matched to a gene: 7. Looked up from germline, CDR1 is SGHVS and CDR2 is FNYEAQ. The CDR3 coding sequence is TGTGCCAGCAGCTTCAGACCGGGACTAGCTTACAATGAGCAGTTCTTC. Translating gives CASSFRPGLAYNEQFF.

This sequence joins TRBV12-3 or TRBV12-4 and TRBJ2-1; no firm D call. The ends were cut back, 3 bases at V and 13 bases at J, with 10 bases in the middle. The CDR3 length is 11 residues. CDR3: CASSFSSPQFF. CDR3 nucleotide sequence: TGTGCCAGCAGTTTTAGTAGCCCTCAGTTCTTC.

The gene calls are TRBV6-5 and TRBJ1-5, with D perhaps matching TRBD1 (6 bases). The CDR3 length is 15 residues. CDR1 MNHEY and CDR2 SVGAGI come from the germline V gene. V shed 4 bases and J shed 5 bases, with 15 bases lying between them. DNA for the CDR3: TGTGCCAGCAGTTGGGACAACCGAGGGCATCAGCCCCAGCATTTT. It translates to CASSWDNRGHQPQHF.

CDR3 in DNA: TGTGCCAGTAGTATCGCGGGCTCCTACAATGAGCAGTTCTTC. Its protein is CASSIAGSYNEQFF. The rearrangement links TRBV19 to TRBJ2-1; D is perhaps TRBD2 (5 bases). V was clipped by 3 bases and J by 0 bases, with 6 bases between them. Germline V gene sequence: CDR1 LNHDA, CDR2 SQIVND (reference sequence). This CDR3 is 14 amino acids long.

The chain carries TRBV5-1 and TRBJ1-6; 7 bases line up with TRBD1. Looked up from germline, CDR1 is SGHRS and CDR2 is YFSETQ. Unmatched junction bases numbered 9, after V lost 3 bases and J lost 0 bases. The CDR3 sequence is 18 residues long. The CDR3 DNA is TGCGCCAGCAGCTCAGATGGGACAGCGAGCTCCTATAATTCACCCCTCCACTTT. The encoded protein is CASSSDGTASSYNSPLHF.

The chain is built from TRBV6-5 and TRBJ2-7; D may be TRBD2 (5 bases). This CDR3 has 13 residues. Deletions cut 8 bases from V and 2 bases from J, with 13 bases between. The germline gives CDR1 MNHEY, CDR2 SVGAGI. The CDR3, as DNA: TGTGCCAGCCGCCAGCGGCCTCCCTACGAGCAGTACTTC. Translated, it gives CASRQRPPYEQYF.

The CDR3 loop reads CASSSRGSNYGYTF. CDR3 nucleotides: TGTGCCAGCAGCTCCAGGGGGAGTAACTATGGCTACACCTTC. The V gene is TRBV27, the J gene TRBJ1-2; 7 nucleotides agree with TRBD1. Germline CDR1 is MNHEY and CDR2 is SMNVEV (reference sequence). With 6 bases clipped from V and 1 base from J, the junction kept 5 bases outside the gene matches. CDR3 length equals 14 residues.

This chain links TRBV7-2 with TRBJ1-6; TRBD1 might be the D (6 bases). This CDR3 contains 16 residues. Between the trimmed V and J ends, which lost 1 base and 6 bases, there was a span of 13 bases. Germline-derived CDR1 and CDR2 are SGHTA and FQGNSA. The CDR3 region has the DNA TGTGCCAGCAGCTTAGACAACAGGGCTCGTAATTCACCCCTCCACTTT. It is translated as CASSLDNRARNSPLHF.

The rearrangement links TRBV15 to TRBJ1-2, with D hard to call. The CDR3 covers 13 residues. Germline V CDR1 and CDR2: LNHNV, YYDKDF (reference sequence). The V gene lost 1 base and the J gene lost 8 bases, with 11 bases spanning the gap. CDR3 DNA: TGTGCCACCAGCAGAGGACGAGGTCTGGGCTACACCTTC. Its protein product is CATSRGRGLGYTF.

The chain joins TRBV19 to TRBJ1-5; 7 bases match TRBD1. The CDR3 extends over 14 amino acids. The V segment lost 4 bases and the J segment 7 bases; nucleotides outside the gene matches: 7. The germline V gene has CDR1 LNHDA and CDR2 SQIVND (reference sequence). The CDR3 bases are TGTGCCAGTAGTAAGACAGGGTCGAGCCAGCCCCAGCATTTT. As protein: CASSKTGSSQPQHF.

V usage is TRBV28 and J usage is TRBJ2-1, with D perhaps matching TRBD1 (6 bases). The V end was cut by 4 bases, the J end by 2 bases, with 15 bases between. CDR3 length equals 16 residues. The germline CDR1 and CDR2 sequences are MDHEN and SYDVKM. CDR3 residues: CASSSPPQGPYNEQFF. In DNA form, the CDR3 reads TGTGCCAGCAGTTCCCCCCCACAGGGACCCTACAATGAGCAGTTCTTC.

This chain uses TRBV4-3 with TRBJ1-6; D is uncertain. Germline CDR1 is LGHNA and CDR2 is YSLEER. V dropped 0 bases and J dropped 7 bases, with 4 bases sitting between them. This CDR3 has 13 residues. The CDR3 sequence is CASSQDLNSPLHF. In DNA, the CDR3 is TGCGCCAGCAGCCAAGATTTGAATTCACCCCTCCACTTT.

J is TRBJ1-3 and V is TRBV5-8, with D uncertain. Trimming removed 2 bases at V and 1 base at J, with 7 bases between. Germline V gene lookup returns CDR1 SGHTS and CDR2 YDEGEE. The CDR3 is 14 amino acids. The CDR3 DNA is TGTGCCAGCAGCTTTTTCGTTTCTGGAAACACCATATATTTT. Protein sequence: CASSFFVSGNTIYF.

The chain carries TRBV28 and TRBJ2-7, with TRBD2 as a possible D gene (6 bases). CDR3 length equals 14 residues. Germline values: CDR1 MDHEN, CDR2 SYDVKM. The germline V and J ends were trimmed by 1 base and 7 bases, with 14 bases remaining between them. The CDR3 nucleotides are TGTGCCAGCAGTTTATCCCCGGGAGTTGGTGAGCAGTACTTC. This sequence encodes CASSLSPGVGEQYF.

This clone has a handful of counts. The rearrangement uses TRBV19 and TRBJ1-1, with D possibly being TRBD1 (5 bases). This CDR3 region has 17 residues. V was shortened by 4 bases and J by 0 bases, with 18 bases between the two germline ends. CDR1 and CDR2 (germline): LNHDA, SQIVND (reference sequence). CDR3 nucleotides: TGTGCCAGTAGTAGAGCCCTACAGGAGGCCTTGAACACTGAAGCTTTCTTT. This encodes CASSRALQEALNTEAFF.

The chain joins TRBV5-8 to TRBJ1-2, with D unclear. The germline CDR1 and CDR2 sequences are SGHTS and YDEGEE. V was trimmed by 2 bases and J by 6 bases, leaving 17 bases between them. The CDR3 consists of 15 residues. The chain's CDR3 is CASSFGRNVRDGYTF. In DNA form, the CDR3 reads TGTGCCAGCAGCTTTGGTCGTAACGTAAGGGATGGCTACACCTTC.

The chain uses TRBV6-2 or TRBV6-3 and TRBJ1-1; tentative D call: TRBD1 (5 bases). Trimming pared 2 bases from V and 0 bases from J, leaving 10 bases between. Germline CDR1 and CDR2: MNHEY and SVGEGT. CDR3 length: 15 amino acids. The chain's CDR3 is CASSYRGRLNTEAFF. The DNA for the CDR3 is TGTGCCAGCAGTTACAGGGGCAGATTGAACACTGAAGCTTTCTTT.

The gene calls are TRBV12-3 or TRBV12-4 and TRBJ2-2; tentatively, D is TRBD2 (6 bases). The V gene lost 8 bases and the J gene lost 4 bases, with 11 bases spanning the gap. There are 13 residues in the CDR3. Here the CDR3 reads CASYQEGTGELFF. For the CDR3, the DNA is TGTGCCAGCTACCAGGAGGGCACCGGGGAGCTGTTTTTT.

The chain employs TRBV14 and TRBJ2-7; D remains unclear. Per the germline V gene, CDR1 is SGHDN and CDR2 is FVKESK. The length of the CDR3 is 13 residues. Trimming pared 0 bases from V and 6 bases from J, leaving 9 bases between. CDR3 amino acids: CASSQEVGGEQYF. For the CDR3, the DNA is TGTGCCAGCAGCCAAGAGGTGGGCGGCGAGCAGTACTTC. The variable domain in full, with the rest retrieved from reference TRBV14 and TRBJ2-7, is EAGVTQFPSHSVIEKGQTVTLRCDPISGHDNLYWYRRVMGKEIKFLLHFVKESKQDESGMPNNRFLAERTGGTYSTLKVQPAELEDSGVYFCASSQEVGGEQYFGPGTRLTVT.

The genes are TRBV6-5 and TRBJ2-3; D might be TRBD1 (5 bases). Between the trimmed V and J ends, which lost 11 bases and 3 bases, there was a span of 15 bases. The CDR3 is made up of 13 amino acids. Germline V lookup: CDR1 MNHEY, CDR2 SVGAGI. CDR3 in DNA: TGTGCCGGTCCTCAGGGTTGTACAGATACGCAGTATTTT. Protein product: CAGPQGCTDTQYF.

The CDR3 bases are TGTGCCAGCTCACCATGGGGACAGGGGTCCACTGAAGCTTTCTTT. Translated, it gives CASSPWGQGSTEAFF. The genes are TRBV18 and TRBJ1-1, with TRBD1 identical over 10 bases. From germline, CDR1 is KGHSH and CDR2 LQKENI. Unmatched junction bases numbered 4, after V lost 2 bases and J lost 4 bases. The CDR3 length is 15 residues.

The chain links TRBV2 to TRBJ2-4, with 7 positions matching TRBD1. V shed 7 bases, J shed 7 bases, and the junction held 7 bases outside the gene matches. The germline gives CDR1 SNHLY, CDR2 FYNNEI. The CDR3 runs to 13 residues. CDR3 region: CASKPGQTNIQYF. The CDR3 region has the DNA TGTGCCAGCAAACCGGGACAGACTAACATTCAGTACTTC.

The chain couples TRBV30 to TRBJ1-2; 7 nucleotides agree with TRBD1. CDR1 is GTSNPN and CDR2 is SVGIG in the germline V gene (reference sequence). CDR3 length equals 15 residues. After removal of 1 base from V and 4 bases from J, the junction contained 9 bases not matched to a gene. The CDR3 protein is CAWSDRQGYSYGYTF. In DNA, the CDR3 is TGTGCCTGGAGTGACCGACAGGGTTACAGCTATGGCTACACCTTC. Full variable domain (remainder filled in from reference TRBV30 and TRBJ1-2): SQTIHQWPATLVQPVGSPLSLECTVEGTSNPNLYWYRQAAGRGLQLLFYSVGIGQISSEVPQNLSASRPQDRQFILSSKKLLLSDSGFYLCAWSDRQGYSYGYTFGSGTRLTVV.

This chain connects TRBV29-1 to TRBJ1-1; a possible D gene is TRBD1 (6 bases). Trimming left V 7 bases short and J 6 bases short, with 9 bases between. This CDR3 comprises 10 residues. Germline CDR1 SQVTM, CDR2 ANQGSEA. CDR3 protein: CSAGEAEAFF. CDR3 bases: TGCAGCGCAGGGGAGGCTGAAGCTTTCTTT.

The chain joins TRBV5-1 to TRBJ1-4; perhaps TRBD1 as D (6 bases). Deletions cut 4 bases from V and 0 bases from J, with 10 bases between. CDR3 length equals 15 residues. CDR1 is SGHRS, CDR2 YFSETQ, per germline. The CDR3 coding sequence is TGCGCCAGCAGCCCGGCAGGGGCAACTAATGAAAAACTGTTTTTT. Translation: CASSPAGATNEKLFF.